The clone carrying this T cell receptor beta chain was seen repeatedly, ten times or more. This sample was included in a study of shared clonotypes between healthy human individuals. Study information: CD8 memory received one plate per donor, CD8 naive two, CD4 memory three and CD4 naive three.

Sequenced by immunoSEQ multiplex PCR; TCRdb stores in-frame clones only, minus some. The sample lists hundreds of thousands of clones, roughly 70% occurring once. Per the germline V gene, CDR1 is SNHLY and CDR2 is FYNNEI. The CDR3 extends over 14 amino acids. The V end lost 1 base, the J end lost 1 base, and 7 bases lay between the germline ends. Input material: memory CD4+ T cells sorted from blood. Subset defined: CD45RA-negative fraction. The rearrangement links TRBV2 to TRBJ1-1; D perhaps matches TRBD1 (5 bases). The sequence was obtained from a woman aged 25-40 years in good health. CDR3 nucleotides: TGTGCCAGCAGTGAAGACAGGCCGAACACTGAAGCTTTCTTT. This gives the protein CASSEDRPNTEAFF.